A selection of T cell receptor beta chains follows, all from one sample in a study of T cell responses to AZD1222 COVID-19 vaccine. Sequencing was performed with immunoSEQ multiplex PCR; in TCRdb, only in-frame clones are kept and a portion is missing. The sample consists of about 120,000 clones, about 92% of them appearing once. This specimen was peripheral blood, taken on day 0 of AZD1222 vaccination. The receptors were gathered from an adult in good health. Each CDR3 is given with its conserved first and last residue. D genes are given only for firm matches. Rows give clone size only sometimes, using once, few, many, or a class for an expanded clone.

D gene	J gene	clone size	V gene	CDR3 protein	CDR3 DNA
.	TRBJ2-3	.	TRBV10-2	CASSWGLSHSTDTQYF	TGCGCCAGCAGTTGGGGCCTAAGCCATAGCACAGATACGCAGTATTTT
.	TRBJ1-1	.	TRBV12-3/TRBV12-4	CASSFTPSAEAFF	TGTGCCAGCAGTTTTACGCCGTCCGCTGAAGCTTTCTTT
.	TRBJ2-5	.	TRBV5-1	CASSLVPIETQYF	TGCGCCAGCAGCTTGGTACCGATTGAGACCCAGTACTTC
.	TRBJ1-1	.	TRBV10-1	CASSALRQANTEAFF	TGCGCCAGCAGTGCCCTCCGACAGGCGAACACTGAAGCTTTCTTT
.	TRBJ1-1	.	TRBV30	CAYWSGSKNMNTEAFF	TGTGCCTACTGGTCCGGCAGCAAGAACATGAACACTGAAGCTTTCTTT
TRBD2	TRBJ2-1	.	TRBV5-6	CASSKGLAGGSSYNEQFF	TGTGCCAGCAGCAAGGGACTAGCGGGGGGGAGCTCCTACAATGAGCAGTTCTTC
.	TRBJ1-1	.	TRBV4-3	CASSPIDSSPLGAFF	TGCGCCAGCAGCCCAATAGACAGCTCCCCTCTCGGAGCTTTCTTT
.	TRBJ1-1	once	TRBV7-2	CASSFMSRVQAEAFF	TGTGCCAGCAGCTTTATGAGCAGGGTTCAAGCTGAAGCTTTCTTT
TRBD1	TRBJ1-5	.	TRBV7-2	CASSLVLGQGEKRPQHF	TGTGCCAGCAGCTTGGTTTTGGGTCAGGGGGAGAAACGGCCCCAGCATTTT
.	TRBJ1-1	.	TRBV6-1	CASSERVLGTEAFF	TGTGCCAGCAGTGAAAGGGTGCTGGGCACTGAAGCTTTCTTT
TRBD1	TRBJ1-2	.	TRBV29-1	CSVWVQGEDYGYTF	TGCAGCGTTTGGGTACAGGGGGAGGACTATGGCTACACCTTC
.	TRBJ2-2	few	TRBV7-9	CASSLRTPGGELFF	TGTGCCAGCAGCTTAAGGACCCCTGGGGGGGAGCTGTTTTTT
.	TRBJ2-7	.	TRBV6-6	CASTPTTGEVSYEQYF	TGTGCCAGCACCCCTACCACAGGGGAGGTCTCCTACGAGCAGTACTTC
.	TRBJ1-3	.	TRBV19	CASSLLTGGRGNTIYF	TGTGCCAGTAGCCTCCTGACGGGTGGGCGAGGAAACACCATATATTTT
.	TRBJ1-2	.	TRBV6-5	CASSSMSFQRGYTF	TGTGCCAGCAGTTCTATGTCGTTCCAAAGAGGCTACACCTTC
.	TRBJ1-2	once	TRBV6-6	CASSKTGYGYTF	TGTGCCAGCAGTAAAACAGGCTATGGCTACACCTTC
.	TRBJ1-1	.	TRBV6-2/TRBV6-3	CASSYGQLNTEAFF	TGTGCCAGCAGTTACGGACAGCTTAACACTGAAGCTTTCTTT
.	TRBJ2-5	.	TRBV7-9	CASRLSSDSYQETQYF	TGTGCCAGCAGACTCAGTTCGGACAGCTACCAAGAGACCCAGTACTTC
TRBD2	TRBJ2-1	.	TRBV12-5	CASGSQAGGTSSYNEQFF	TGTGCTAGTGGTTCCCAGGCGGGAGGGACGAGCTCCTACAATGAGCAGTTCTTC
.	TRBJ1-4	.	TRBV4-1	CASSQGQLQGKLFF	TGCGCCAGCAGCCAAGGACAGCTCCAAGGAAAACTGTTTTTT
.	TRBJ2-3	.	TRBV7-2	CASRMGFLEASTDTQYF	TGTGCCAGCAGAATGGGGTTTTTGGAGGCTAGCACAGATACGCAGTATTTT
.	TRBJ2-3	.	TRBV7-2	CASSLNAADTQYF	TGTGCCAGCAGCTTAAACGCTGCGGATACGCAGTATTTT
.	TRBJ1-2	.	TRBV6-5	CASSYSIFSGYGYTF	TGTGCCAGCAGTTACTCGATATTCTCTGGCTATGGCTACACCTTC
TRBD1	TRBJ2-3	.	TRBV5-1	CASRTGHGTDTQYF	TGCGCCAGCAGGACAGGGCACGGCACAGATACGCAGTATTTT
.	TRBJ2-7	once	TRBV13	CASSPTRDEQYF	TGTGCCAGCAGCCCTACCCGAGACGAGCAGTACTTC
.	TRBJ2-7	.	TRBV7-9	CASSFVGGGRQAYEQYF	TGTGCCAGCAGCTTCGTCGGAGGGGGCCGGCAAGCCTACGAGCAGTACTTC
TRBD2	TRBJ2-3	.	TRBV5-4	CASSTGLAGTDTQYF	TGTGCCAGCAGCACGGGACTAGCGGGGACAGATACGCAGTATTTT
.	TRBJ1-5	.	TRBV6-5	CASSYSRGLGPQHF	TGTGCCAGCAGTTACTCCCGGGGGCTGGGGCCCCAGCATTTT
.	TRBJ2-6	.	TRBV10-1	CASPNPGLSGANVLTF	TGCGCCAGCCCCAATCCGGGGCTCTCTGGGGCCAACGTCCTGACTTTC
.	TRBJ1-1	.	TRBV28	CASSGDGLNTEAFF	TGTGCCAGCAGTGGGGACGGTCTGAACACTGAAGCTTTCTTT
.	TRBJ2-1	few	TRBV7-2	CASSFGQGGEQFF	TGTGCCAGCAGTTTTGGGCAGGGCGGGGAGCAGTTCTTC